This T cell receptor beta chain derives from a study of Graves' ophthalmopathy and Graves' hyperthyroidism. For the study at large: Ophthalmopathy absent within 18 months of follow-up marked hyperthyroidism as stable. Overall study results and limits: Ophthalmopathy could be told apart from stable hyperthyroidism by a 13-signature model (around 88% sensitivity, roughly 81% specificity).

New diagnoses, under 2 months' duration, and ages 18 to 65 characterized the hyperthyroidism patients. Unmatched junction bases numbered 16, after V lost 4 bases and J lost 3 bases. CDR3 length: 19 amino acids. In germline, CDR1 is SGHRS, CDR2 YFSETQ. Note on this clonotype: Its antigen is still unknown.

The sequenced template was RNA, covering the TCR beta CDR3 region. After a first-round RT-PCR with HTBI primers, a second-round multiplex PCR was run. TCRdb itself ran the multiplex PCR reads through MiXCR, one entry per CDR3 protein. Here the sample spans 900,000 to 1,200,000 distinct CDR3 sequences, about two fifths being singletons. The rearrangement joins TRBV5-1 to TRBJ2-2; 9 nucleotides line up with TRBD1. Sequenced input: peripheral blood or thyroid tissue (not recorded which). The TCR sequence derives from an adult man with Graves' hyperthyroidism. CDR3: CASSPTPTGGSDYTGELFF. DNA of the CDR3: TGCGCCAGCAGCCCCACGCCGACAGGGGGTAGCGATTACACCGGGGAGCTGTTTTTT.